The 14 T cell receptor beta chains presented below share a single source sample, sequenced in a study of a mutant IDH1 vaccine in newly diagnosed glioma. Profiled with immunoSEQ multiplex PCR; TCRdb holds only in-frame clones, not every one. The sample lists 55,000 to 70,000 clones, 65% to 90% occurring once. The time point: baseline, week 1 (first vaccination visit). Treatment denoted: pre-vaccination baseline after standard-of-care therapy. Sample: PBMCs, taken from a glioma patient treated with radiotherapy, temozolomide or both. The source is a man aged 30 to 45 with glioma.

This clone was seen just once. The V call is TRBV27, the J call TRBJ1-6; 8 bases fit TRBD1. V shed 4 bases, J shed 9 bases, and the junction held 8 bases outside the gene matches. The length of the CDR3 is 15 residues. The germline V gene encodes CDR1 MNHEY and CDR2 SMNVEV (reference sequence). The CDR3 is CASSSLQGGVSPLHF. CDR3 nucleotide sequence: TGTGCCAGCAGTTCGCTACAGGGGGGTGTTTCACCCCTCCACTTT.

The genes are TRBV7-9 and TRBJ2-2; TRBD2 is a possible D gene (7 bases). Trimming cost V 4 bases and J 6 bases, with 12 bases left between them. Per the germline V gene, CDR1 is SEHNR and CDR2 is FQNEAQ (reference sequence). The CDR3 extends over 14 amino acids. CDR3: CASSSGGLPGELFF. DNA of the CDR3: TGTGCCAGCAGCTCCGGGGGGCTGCCCGGGGAGCTGTTTTTT. The whole variable domain, filled in from reference TRBV7-9 and TRBJ2-2, reads DTGVSQNPRHKITKRGQNVTFRCDPISEHNRLYWYRQTLGQGPEFLTYFQNEAQLEKSRLLSDRFSAERPKGSFSTLEIQRTEQGDSAMYLCASSSGGLPGELFFGEGSRLTVL.

This sequence joins TRBV7-9 and TRBJ1-5; D remains ambiguous. CDR1 and CDR2 (germline): SEHNR, FQNEAQ (reference sequence). V lost 2 bases, J lost 4 bases, and 3 bases lay in between. This CDR3 spans 12 amino acids. The CDR3 nucleotides read TGTGCCAGCAGCTTACTAAATCAGCCCCAGCATTTT. This translates into CASSLLNQPQHF.

The chain joins TRBV11-2 to TRBJ2-1; the D is unclear. CDR3 length: 13 residues. Trimming left V 5 bases short and J 10 bases short, with 15 bases between. CDR1 is SGHAT and CDR2 is FQNNGV in the germline V gene. In nucleotides, the CDR3 is TGTGCCAGCAGCCGGAAGACAAGTACGGAGCAGTTCTTC. Translated, it gives CASSRKTSTEQFF.

This chain connects TRBV7-9 to TRBJ2-7, with unresolved D. This CDR3 comprises 13 residues. V was clipped by 1 base and J by 1 base, with 5 bases between them. Per the germline V gene, CDR1 is SEHNR and CDR2 is FQNEAQ (reference sequence). The CDR3 DNA is TGTGCCAGCAGCTTAGGGGCATCCTACGAGCAGTACTTC. Protein: CASSLGASYEQYF.

This chain joins TRBV7-6 and TRBJ1-1; D is uncertain. CDR3 size: 13 residues. Trimming cost V 5 bases and J 0 bases, with 7 bases left between them. Germline V CDR1 and CDR2: SGHVS, FNYEAQ. CDR3 in DNA: TGTGCCAGCAGCCCCCTTATGAACACTGAAGCTTTCTTT. The encoded protein is CASSPLMNTEAFF. Looking up the rest from reference TRBV7-6 and TRBJ1-1 gives the full variable domain: GAGVSQSPRYKVTKRGQDVALRCDPISGHVSLYWYRQALGQGPEFLTYFNYEAQQDKSGLPNDRFSAERPEGSISTLTIQRTEQRDSAMYRCASSPLMNTEAFFGQGTRLTVV.

The chain is built from TRBV30 and TRBJ1-2; no firm D call. CDR3 size: 15 residues. Germline lookup yields CDR1 GTSNPN and CDR2 SVGIG (reference sequence). The V gene lost 4 bases and the J gene lost 0 bases, with 15 bases spanning the gap. The CDR3 is CAWTPFLQANYGYTF. CDR3 sequence (DNA): TGTGCCTGGACACCCTTCCTCCAAGCTAACTATGGCTACACCTTC.

The V call is TRBV6-1, the J call TRBJ1-2; the D is unclear. V was shortened by 2 bases and J by 2 bases, with 9 bases between the two germline ends. From germline, CDR1 is MNHNS and CDR2 SASEGT. The CDR3 loop spans 14 amino acids. The CDR3, as DNA: TGTGCCAGCAGTGAATCCCACGGGAACTATGGCTACACCTTC. Translated: CASSESHGNYGYTF.

The chain recombines TRBV27 with TRBJ2-1; perhaps D is TRBD1 or TRBD2 (5 bases each). Germline V gene sequence: CDR1 MNHEY, CDR2 SMNVEV (reference sequence). Trimming removed 8 bases from V and 8 bases from J, with 10 bases in between. The CDR3 has 11 residues. The CDR3 loop is CASGGPDEQFF. The CDR3 DNA is TGTGCCAGCGGGGGTCCGGATGAGCAGTTCTTC.

This chain connects TRBV5-1 to TRBJ2-7, with D possibly TRBD2 on 6 matching bases. The CDR3 loop spans 16 amino acids. The V and J ends lost 4 bases and 0 bases respectively, with 17 bases between them. Germline V CDR1 and CDR2: SGHRS, YFSETQ. This CDR3 reads CASSLSLTRNSYEQYF. The DNA of the CDR3 is TGCGCCAGCAGCCTTAGCCTGACTAGGAACTCCTACGAGCAGTACTTC.

The chain couples TRBV5-1 to TRBJ1-2, with TRBD1 matching 7 bases. V lost 4 bases and J lost 1; bases outside the gene matches: 4. The CDR3 runs to 14 residues. CDR1 SGHRS and CDR2 YFSETQ come from the germline V gene. CDR3 amino acids: CASSAYRGNYGYTF. In nucleotides, the CDR3 is TGCGCCAGCAGCGCCTACAGGGGTAACTATGGCTACACCTTC.

The chain recombines TRBV14 with TRBJ2-3, with D unclear. The CDR3 runs 17 residues. CDR1 and CDR2 from the germline V gene are SGHDN and FVKESK. V was cut by 0 bases and J by 2 bases, with 15 bases left in between. The DNA of the CDR3 is TGTGCCAGCAGCCAAGATTTGAACTACCGAGACACAGATACGCAGTATTTT. Translating gives CASSQDLNYRDTDTQYF. Looking up the rest from reference TRBV14 and TRBJ2-3 gives the full variable domain: EAGVTQFPSHSVIEKGQTVTLRCDPISGHDNLYWYRRVMGKEIKFLLHFVKESKQDESGMPNNRFLAERTGGTYSTLKVQPAELEDSGVYFCASSQDLNYRDTDTQYFGPGTRLTVL.

The table lists this clone with a few counts. The gene calls are TRBV5-1 and TRBJ1-1; perhaps TRBD1 as D (6 bases). V lost 4 bases and J lost 0, with 19 bases in between. Germline CDR1 and CDR2: SGHRS and YFSETQ. This CDR3 is built from 17 residues. CDR3 protein: CASSEKGGGRMNTEAFF. The CDR3 DNA reads as TGCGCCAGCAGCGAAAAGGGGGGGGGACGTATGAACACTGAAGCTTTCTTT.

This clone came up once. The V and J genes are TRBV6-1 and TRBJ2-6; 8 bases match TRBD1. J gave up 4 bases and V 6 bases, and 5 bases lay outside the gene matches. The CDR3 is made up of 15 amino acids. The germline V gene encodes CDR1 MNHNS and CDR2 SASEGT. This CDR3 is CASRQGGSGANVLTF. For the CDR3, the DNA is TGTGCCAGCAGACAGGGGGGTTCCGGGGCCAACGTCCTGACTTTC.